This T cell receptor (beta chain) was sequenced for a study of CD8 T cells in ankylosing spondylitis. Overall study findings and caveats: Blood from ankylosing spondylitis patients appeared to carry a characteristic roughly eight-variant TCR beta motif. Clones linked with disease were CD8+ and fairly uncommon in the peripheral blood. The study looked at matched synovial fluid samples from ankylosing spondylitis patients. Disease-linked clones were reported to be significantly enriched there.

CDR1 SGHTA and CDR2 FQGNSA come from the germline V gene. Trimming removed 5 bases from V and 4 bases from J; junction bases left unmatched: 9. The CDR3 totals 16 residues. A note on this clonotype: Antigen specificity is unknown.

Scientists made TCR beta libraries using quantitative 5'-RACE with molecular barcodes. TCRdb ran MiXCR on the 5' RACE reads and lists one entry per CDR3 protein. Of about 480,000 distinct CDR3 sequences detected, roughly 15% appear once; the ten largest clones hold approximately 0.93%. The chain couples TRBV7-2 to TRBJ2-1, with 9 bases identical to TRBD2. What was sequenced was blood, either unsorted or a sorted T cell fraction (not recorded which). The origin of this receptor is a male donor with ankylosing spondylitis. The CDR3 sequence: CASSPRLAGEYNEQFF. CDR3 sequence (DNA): TGTGCCAGCAGCCCTCGGTTAGCGGGGGAGTACAATGAGCAGTTCTTC.